This record looks at one TCR beta chain sequence and its context. The data belong to a study of shared clonotypes between healthy human individuals. The CDR3 has 12 amino acids. Trimming cost V 8 bases and J 7 bases; bases outside gene matches: 5. CDR1 and CDR2 from the germline V gene are LGHNA and YSLEER. Repertoires were generated with immunoSEQ multiplex PCR, while TCRdb's copy carries only in-frame clones and drops some. The sample has millions of clones, just under 95% seen once. Naive-designated CD8 cells lacked CD45RO, were positively enriched for CCR7, and omitted terminally differentiated effector memory CD45RA+ cells.

This TCR was recovered from a man between 18 and 29 years old in good health. This chain joins TRBV4-3 and TRBJ2-7, with TRBD1 matching 10 bases. Sequenced material: naive CD8+ T cells sorted from blood. CDR3 in DNA: TGCGCCAGCGGGGACAGGGGACGGGAGCAGTACTTC. This translates into CASGDRGREQYF.